This T cell receptor (beta chain) was sequenced in a study of blood T cell repertoires in COVID-19 (dated by TCRdb to about 2020). With regard to the full study: Collaborator samples came from the United States, Italy and Spain and covered acute and convalescent phases of COVID-19. The prospective study material was composed of cDNA or gDNA derived from T cells, B-cell-depleted T cells, or PBMCs. The dataset comprised deeply sampled blood TCRbeta repertoires from subjects exposed to, actively infected with, or recovered from COVID-19. The repertoires were released in a freely available public database meant as a resource for research on the immune response to SARS-CoV-2. The samples were drawn from the first 160 participants of the ongoing ImmuneRACE study and from 1,254 subjects provided by 6 global collaborators. A de-identified subject ID, COVID-19 status, age in years and sex were almost always included in the sample metadata. Where HLA class I and class II types were available, the types were taken from metadata supplied by the sample provider, not from assay-based typing. Broad study findings and their caveats: The amount of clinical and demographic metadata varied by source and participant and was provided uncurated.

The germline V gene (reference sequence) sets CDR1 to SEHNR and CDR2 to FQNEAQ. From its cysteine to its phenylalanine, the CDR3 spans 13 amino acids. Only the CDR3 DNA stays, 39 bases, in frame from base 1. The germline ends are 12 bases apart after V is trimmed by 5 bases and J by 5 bases. A note on this clone: Its antigen is still unknown. Per-base quality was not reported, and no clone a single base away is much larger than it.

Each collaborating institution followed its own protocols to collect whole blood in K2EDTA tubes. For TCRbeta analysis, collaborators shipped samples as frozen whole blood, isolated PBMCs, or DNA extracted from either of those sample types. TCRbeta CDR3 regions were amplified from genomic DNA by means of the immunoSEQ Assay, a bias-controlled multiplex PCR. The original pipeline was this. The number of nucleated cells in each sample was estimated from the amplification of reference gene primers within the assay. Sequence reads were collapsed and filtered to measure the absolute abundance of every unique TCRbeta CDR3 rearrangement. For each sample, productive Simpson clonality was calculated as the square root of Simpson's diversity index across productive rearrangements. TCRdb holds this immuneACCESS table with in-frame rearrangements only. Some clones are missing; in checked studies, unresolved V genes explain under half, and the rest has no known cause. V and J calls and clone size come straight from that table; D and trimming were deduced from the DNA. The table for this sample lists tens of thousands of clones; roughly 68% of them were counted only once. The ten biggest clones cover about 28% of the sample.

The chain is encoded by TRBV7-9 joined to TRBJ2-5, and TRBD2 may be the D gene, going by 7 matching bases. The receptor comes from a woman of 80 years or more with acute or convalescent COVID-19. The sequencing sample was made of peripheral blood. The CDR3 corresponds to CASSPRGGETQYF. The DNA sequence is given as TGTGCCAGCAGCCCCAGGGGAGGGGAGACCCAGTACTTC.